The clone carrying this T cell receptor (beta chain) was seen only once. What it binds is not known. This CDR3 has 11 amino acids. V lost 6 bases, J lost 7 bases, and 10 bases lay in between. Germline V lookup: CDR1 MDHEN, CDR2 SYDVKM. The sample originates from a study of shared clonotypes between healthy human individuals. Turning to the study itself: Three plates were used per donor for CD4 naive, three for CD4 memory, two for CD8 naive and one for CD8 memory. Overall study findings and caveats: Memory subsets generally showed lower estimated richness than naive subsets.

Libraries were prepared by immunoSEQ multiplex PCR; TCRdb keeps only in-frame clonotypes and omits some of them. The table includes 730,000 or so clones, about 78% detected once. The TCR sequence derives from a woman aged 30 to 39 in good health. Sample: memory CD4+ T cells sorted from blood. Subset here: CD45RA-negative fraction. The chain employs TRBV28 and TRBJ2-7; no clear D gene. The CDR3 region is CASRVGEEQYF. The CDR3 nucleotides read TGTGCCAGCAGGGTAGGAGAAGAGCAGTACTTC.